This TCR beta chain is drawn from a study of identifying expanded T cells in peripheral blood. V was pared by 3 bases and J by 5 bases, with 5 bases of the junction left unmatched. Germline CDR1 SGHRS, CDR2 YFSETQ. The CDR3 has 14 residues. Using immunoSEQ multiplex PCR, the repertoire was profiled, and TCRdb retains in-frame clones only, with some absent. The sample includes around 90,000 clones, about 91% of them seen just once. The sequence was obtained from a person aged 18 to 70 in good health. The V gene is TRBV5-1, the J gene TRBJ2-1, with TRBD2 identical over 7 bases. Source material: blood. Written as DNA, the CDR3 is TGCGCCAGCAGCTCTGGACTAGGAGACAATGAGCAGTTCTTC. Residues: CASSSGLGDNEQFF.